Following are 10 T cell receptor beta chains from one sample sequenced in a study of cytomegalovirus exposure and HLA in healthy donors. A multiplex PCR was run with 60 Vbeta primers and 13 Jbeta primers. Using immunoSEQ multiplex PCR, the repertoire was profiled, and TCRdb retains in-frame clones only, with some absent. The table has over 95,000 clones, around 76% seen once. What was sequenced was PBMCs. The source is a woman between 40 and 55 years old in good health and CMV-seropositive.

A few counts support this clone. The J gene is TRBJ1-5, the V gene TRBV5-5; no definite D call. Germline lookup yields CDR1 SGHKS and CDR2 YYEKEE (reference sequence). Trimming stripped 7 bases from V and 4 bases from J, with 12 bases between. The CDR3 is 13 amino acids. The CDR3: CASGPRGNQPQHF. As DNA, the CDR3 is TGTGCCAGCGGACCACGAGGGAATCAGCCCCAGCATTTT.

This clone has just a few counts. The V call is TRBV12-5, the J call TRBJ1-1, with a possible D match to TRBD1 (6 bases). Germline lookup yields CDR1 LGHNT and CDR2 FRNRAP. This CDR3 has 13 residues. Trimming took off 6 bases at V and 1 base at J, with 9 bases between the two ends. CDR3 sequence reads: CASGLGGNTEAFF. The CDR3 DNA reads as TGTGCTAGTGGACTAGGGGGGAACACTGAAGCTTTCTTT.

The chain recombines TRBV6-1 with TRBJ1-2; D not certain. V was shortened by 2 bases and J by 6 bases, with 19 bases between the two germline ends. Per the germline V gene, CDR1 is MNHNS and CDR2 is SASEGT. This CDR3 has 16 residues. The CDR3 spells CASSEPLKDGKDGYTF. In DNA, the CDR3 is TGTGCCAGCAGTGAACCCCTAAAGGACGGGAAGGATGGCTACACCTTC.

As concerns this clone: A read error may account for a junction end that differs from germline. J is TRBJ2-3 and V is TRBV7-7, with D possibly TRBD2 on 5 matching bases. The germline gives CDR1 SSHAT, CDR2 FNYEAQ (reference sequence). This CDR3 comprises 15 residues. The CDR3: CASSLSGGSTDTQYF. CDR3 in DNA: TGTGCTAGCAGCTTATCCGGCGGGAGCACAGATACGCAGTATTTT. The full variable domain, with the rest looked up from reference TRBV7-7 and TRBJ2-3, is GAGVSQSPRYKVTKRGQDVTLRCDPISSHATLYWYQQALGQGPEFLTYFNYEAQPDKSGLPSDRFSAERPEGSISTLTIQRTEQRDSAMYRCASSLSGGSTDTQYFGPGTRLTVL.

The chain recombines TRBV6-1 with TRBJ1-5; D gene uncertain. The CDR3 runs 13 residues. V was cut by 7 bases and J by 3 bases, with 10 bases left in between. The germline V gene encodes CDR1 MNHNS and CDR2 SASEGT. The CDR3 reads CASNRGYNQPQHF. The CDR3 nucleotides read TGTGCCAGCAATCGGGGTTACAATCAGCCCCAGCATTTT.

The CDR3 DNA reads as TGTGCCAGCACCGATAGGGGAATTACTTGGGGCTACACCTTC. It translates to CASTDRGITWGYTF. This chain links TRBV6-1 with TRBJ1-2, with a tentative D call TRBD1 (5 bases). This CDR3 spans 14 amino acids. Looked up from germline, CDR1 is MNHNS and CDR2 is SASEGT. Trimming removed 7 bases from V and 8 bases from J, with 20 bases in between.

The CDR3 bases are TGTGCCAGCAGCTCAAAAGGGGTCGAGCCCTGCTACAATGAGCAGTTCTTC. Translation: CASSSKGVEPCYNEQFF. The rearrangement uses TRBV21-1 and TRBJ2-1; TRBD1, the table's D call, lacks a check against the DNA. TRBV21-1 is noted as a pseudogene. The CDR3 length is 17 residues.

This clone showed up just a few times. This sequence joins TRBV5-4 and TRBJ1-2, with a weak D call TRBD1 (5 bases). Trimming removed 4 bases from V and 4 bases from J, with 8 bases in between. The V gene's germline CDR1 is SGHNT and CDR2 YYREEE (reference sequence). The CDR3 length is 12 residues. DNA of the CDR3: TGTGCCAGCAGCCCAACAGGCTATGGCTACACCTTC. Amino acids: CASSPTGYGYTF. Using reference TRBV5-4 and TRBJ1-2 for the parts outside the CDR3, the full variable domain is ETGVTQSPTHLIKTRGQQVTLRCSSQSGHNTVSWYQQALGQGPQFIFQYYREEENGRGNFPPRFSGLQFPNYSSELNVNALELDDSALYLCASSPTGYGYTFGSGTRLTVV.

The chain links TRBV29-1 to TRBJ1-1; D gene uncertain. V lost 7 bases and J 0 bases, leaving 3 bases between the germline ends. This CDR3 has 10 residues. Germline values: CDR1 SQVTM, CDR2 ANQGSEA. CDR3 sequence reads: CSAMNTEAFF. CDR3 sequence (DNA): TGCAGCGCCATGAACACTGAAGCTTTCTTT.

J is TRBJ2-1 and V is TRBV5-1, with D perhaps matching TRBD1 (6 bases). Trimming stripped 3 bases from V and 3 bases from J, with 13 bases between. Germline V CDR1 and CDR2: SGHRS, YFSETQ. This CDR3 has 15 amino acids. The CDR3 bases are TGCGCCAGCAGCTACAGGGATCCGATCTACAATGAGCAGTTCTTC. This sequence encodes CASSYRDPIYNEQFF.